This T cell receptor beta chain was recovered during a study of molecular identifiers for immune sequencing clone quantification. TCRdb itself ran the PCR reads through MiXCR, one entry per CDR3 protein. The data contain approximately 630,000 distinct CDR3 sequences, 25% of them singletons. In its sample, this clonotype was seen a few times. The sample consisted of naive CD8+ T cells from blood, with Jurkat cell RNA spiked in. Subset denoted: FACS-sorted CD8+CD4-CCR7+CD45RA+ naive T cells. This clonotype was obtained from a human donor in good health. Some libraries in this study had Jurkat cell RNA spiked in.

The CDR3 coding sequence is TGTGCCAGCAGCGTAGGAGATAGCCAGGGCTATGGCTACACCTTC. It specifies CASSVGDSQGYGYTF. The chain has TRBV9 and TRBJ1-2; D possibly corresponds to TRBD1 (5 bases). V was pared by 0 bases and J by 4 bases, with 13 bases between. The V gene's germline CDR1 is SGDLS and CDR2 YYNGEE. This CDR3 contains 15 residues.